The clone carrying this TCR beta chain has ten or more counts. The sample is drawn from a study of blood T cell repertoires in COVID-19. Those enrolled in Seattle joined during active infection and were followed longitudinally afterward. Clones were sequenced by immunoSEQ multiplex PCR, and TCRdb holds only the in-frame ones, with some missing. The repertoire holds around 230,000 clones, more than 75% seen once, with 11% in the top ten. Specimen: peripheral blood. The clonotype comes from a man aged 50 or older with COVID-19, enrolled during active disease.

CDR3 in DNA: TGTGCCTGGAGTGTAGGGCACAGGCTAAACACCGGGGAGCTGTTTTTT. Its protein is CAWSVGHRLNTGELFF. The rearrangement links TRBV30 to TRBJ2-2; TRBD1 might be the D (5 bases). Germline V gene lookup returns CDR1 GTSNPN and CDR2 SVGIG (reference sequence). V lost 0 bases to trimming and J lost 2 bases, with 13 bases between them. This CDR3 contains 16 residues.